The text below deals with one TCR beta chain. Antigen: not known. No donor was unhealthy or non-Caucasian. There are 16 residues in the CDR3. V lost 2 bases, J lost 4 bases, and 17 bases lay in between. CDR1 LGHNA and CDR2 YSLEER come from the germline V gene. The cDNA had a unique molecular identifier and a template-switch universal primer site. TCRdb fed the 5' RACE reads into MiXCR, producing one record per CDR3 protein. Among 450,000 or so distinct CDR3 sequences, about a fifth were seen once, and the ten largest hold approximately 12%. The sample belongs to a study of identical twins. Notes on the study in general: Models underestimated out-of-frame TCR alpha sharing in monozygotic twins. Beta out-of-frame sequences showed weaker excess twin sharing.

The TCR was taken from a man over 45 in good health. The chain has TRBV4-3 and TRBJ1-2, with D possibly TRBD1 on 6 matching bases. The sequenced sample was naive T cells sorted from blood. CDR3 in amino acids: CASSQRPQGQSYGYTF. The CDR3 bases are TGCGCCAGCAGCCAACGTCCGCAGGGGCAAAGCTATGGCTACACCTTC.